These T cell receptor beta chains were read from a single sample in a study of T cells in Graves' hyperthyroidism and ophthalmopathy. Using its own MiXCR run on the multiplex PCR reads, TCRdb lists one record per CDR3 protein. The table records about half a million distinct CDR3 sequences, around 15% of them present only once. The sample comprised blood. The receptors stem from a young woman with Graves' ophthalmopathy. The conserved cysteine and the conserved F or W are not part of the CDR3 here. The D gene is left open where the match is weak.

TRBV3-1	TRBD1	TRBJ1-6	ASRAGGVSPPH
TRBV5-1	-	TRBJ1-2	ASSLASSPIGVDGYT
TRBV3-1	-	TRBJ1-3	ASSQRTVVGNTIY
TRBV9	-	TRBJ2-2	ASSGKEGRTGELF
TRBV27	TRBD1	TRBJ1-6	ASSLSSMTGGPHSPLH
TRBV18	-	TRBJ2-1	ASSASSYNEQF
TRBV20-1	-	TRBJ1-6	SASSGTKNAPLH
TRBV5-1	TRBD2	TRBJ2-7	ASSLLRTSGRPYEQY
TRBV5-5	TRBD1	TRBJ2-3	ASGYQQGAGTDTQY
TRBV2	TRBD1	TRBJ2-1	ASRPTGGGEQF
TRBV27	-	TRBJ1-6	ASSLGAPYNSPLH
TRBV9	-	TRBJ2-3	ASSVENTDTQY
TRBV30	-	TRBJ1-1	AWSKGQSLGGNTEAF
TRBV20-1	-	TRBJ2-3	SAEGGGGPSTDTQY
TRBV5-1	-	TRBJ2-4	ASSLDEGRNIQY
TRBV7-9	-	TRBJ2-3	ASSQGGVLEY
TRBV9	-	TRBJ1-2	ASSLGGAYYGYT
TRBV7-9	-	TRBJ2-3	ASSLVPLDTQY
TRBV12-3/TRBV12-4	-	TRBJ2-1	ASIFSGGYNEQF
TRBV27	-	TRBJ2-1	ASSLIAGQADEQF
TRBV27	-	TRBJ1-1	ASGRYEAF
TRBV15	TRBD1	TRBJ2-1	ATKRDRTYNEQF
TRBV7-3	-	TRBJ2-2	ASSSLGGNTGELF
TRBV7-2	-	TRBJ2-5	ASSSGLAGETQY
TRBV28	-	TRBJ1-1	ASSFVGPRNTEAF
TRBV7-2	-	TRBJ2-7	ASSPRLETYEQY
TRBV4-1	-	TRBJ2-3	ASSHRTGTDTQY
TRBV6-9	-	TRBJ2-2	ASSLKGETGELF
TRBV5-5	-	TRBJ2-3	ASSRRSLQGTDTQY
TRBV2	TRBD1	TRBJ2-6	ASRTGTGVGANVLT
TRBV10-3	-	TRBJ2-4	AISEYDGSVPNIQY
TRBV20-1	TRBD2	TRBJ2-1	SAYSRTSERSSYNEQF
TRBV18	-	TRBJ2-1	ASSPTRYNEQF
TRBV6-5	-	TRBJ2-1	ASSGAGYNEQF
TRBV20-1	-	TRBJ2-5	SARPPGGLGETQY
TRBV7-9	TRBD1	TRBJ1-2	ASTREDRVHYGYT
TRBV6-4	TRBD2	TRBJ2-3	ASSDSLAGADTQY
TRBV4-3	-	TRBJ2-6	ASSQNDRDGANVLT
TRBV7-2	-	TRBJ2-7	ASSLVGWSGRTSSYEQY
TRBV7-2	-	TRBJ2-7	ASSTGVAQPITYEQY
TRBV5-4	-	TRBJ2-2	ASSSISTGELF
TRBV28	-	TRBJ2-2	ASSIRPGHPNTGELF
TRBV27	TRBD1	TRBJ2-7	ASSLSLGQGAYEQY
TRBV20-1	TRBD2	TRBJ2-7	SAPTRSSGYEQY
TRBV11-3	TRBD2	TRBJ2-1	ASTLSRLTSRSEQF
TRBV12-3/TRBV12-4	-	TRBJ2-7	ASSFLGTQIEQY
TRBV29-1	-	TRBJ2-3	SVERTAQGTQY
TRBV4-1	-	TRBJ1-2	ASSQERGNYGYT
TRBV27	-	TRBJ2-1	ASSLIAKYNEQF
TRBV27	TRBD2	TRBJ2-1	AGRGGIGNEQF
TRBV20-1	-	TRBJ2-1	SASPRPNRDFYEQF
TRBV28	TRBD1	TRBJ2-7	ASSSGTGAYEQY
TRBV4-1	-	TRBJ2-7	ASSLQGRSYEQY
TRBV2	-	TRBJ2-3	ASSEAPAVGGDTQY
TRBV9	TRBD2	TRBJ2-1	ASSVTTSGDEQF
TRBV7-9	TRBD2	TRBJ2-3	ASSLNSGATDTQY
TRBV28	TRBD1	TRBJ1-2	ASSQNLGTGMHGGYGYT
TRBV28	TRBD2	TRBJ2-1	ASSLPLAGNEQF
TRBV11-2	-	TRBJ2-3	ASSLGPASTDTQY
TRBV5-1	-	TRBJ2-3	ASRYRGKGDTQY